The 25 T cell receptor beta chains listed next were all sequenced from one sample in a study of T-cell memory formation after mild COVID-19. TCRdb re-called the 5' RACE reads through MiXCR, storing one row per CDR3 protein. The sample holds 240,000 or so distinct CDR3 sequences; roughly a tenth are singletons and the top ten take 20% to 25%. Sequencing was done on a sample of PBMCs or a T cell subset sorted from them (not recorded which). The receptors come from a man aged 18 to 30 who had mild COVID-19 (a few samples of this study predate the infection). Cell type and time point are not known.

J is TRBJ2-7 and V is TRBV28, with 7 nucleotides matching TRBD2. This CDR3 has 15 amino acids. V was pared by 5 bases and J by 4 bases, with 11 bases of the junction left unmatched. Germline-derived CDR1 and CDR2 are MDHEN and SYDVKM. In DNA, the CDR3 is TGTGCCAGCAGTCTTCACGGGGGGATCTTTTACGAGCAGTACTTC. It encodes CASSLHGGIFYEQYF.

This clonotype has only a few counts. The chain combines TRBV20-1 with TRBJ1-1; TRBD1 agrees at 7 bases. Germline V gives CDR1 DFQATT, CDR2 SNEGSKA (reference sequence). The junction had 2 bases not matched to a gene; V was cut back by 5 bases and J by 2 bases. The length of the CDR3 is 12 residues. The CDR3 loop reads CSADRVNTEAFF. CDR3 in DNA: TGCAGTGCTGACAGGGTTAACACTGAAGCTTTCTTT.

The table lists this clonotype with a few counts. The chain uses TRBV6-2 or TRBV6-3 and TRBJ1-4; D unresolved. The CDR3 loop spans 14 amino acids. V lost 2 bases and J 5 bases, leaving 9 bases between the germline ends. Germline V gene lookup returns CDR1 MNHEY and CDR2 SVGEGT. The CDR3: CASSYEPENEKLFF. The CDR3 DNA is TGTGCCAGCAGTTACGAGCCAGAGAATGAAAAACTGTTTTTT.

The chain uses TRBV7-6 and TRBJ2-5; D is uncertain. From germline, CDR1 is SGHVS and CDR2 FNYEAQ. V shed 2 bases and J shed 1 base, with 20 bases lying between them. The CDR3 length is 18 residues. The DNA of the CDR3 is TGTGCCAGCAGCTTACTTGGAGAACTATCCGTATTCCAAGAGACCCAGTACTTC. It encodes CASSLLGELSVFQETQYF.

J is TRBJ2-1 and V is TRBV5-1; 9 bases fit TRBD1. Germline lookup yields CDR1 SGHRS and CDR2 YFSETQ. The CDR3 runs to 14 residues. The V gene end was trimmed by 4 bases and the J gene end by 6 bases; junction bases not matched to a gene: 5. CDR3 DNA: TGCGCCAGCAGCGATCCACAGGGGGCCAATGAGCAGTTCTTC. Translating it yields CASSDPQGANEQFF.

This clonotype was seen more than once but under ten times. The V and J genes are TRBV7-6 and TRBJ2-2; 8 bases match TRBD2. The ends lost 5 bases at V and 6 bases at J; junction bases unmatched: 2. The CDR3 length is 13 residues. Germline loops: CDR1 SGHVS, CDR2 FNYEAQ. The CDR3 sequence: CASSPGGAGELFF. The CDR3 DNA follows: TGTGCCAGCAGCCCGGGGGGGGCCGGGGAGCTGTTTTTT.

This clonotype was counted many times. The V gene is TRBV4-2, the J gene TRBJ1-1, with a tentative D call TRBD1 (5 bases). V lost 0 bases and J lost 14, with 22 bases in between. This CDR3 has 15 amino acids. Germline loops: CDR1 LGHNA, CDR2 YNFKEQ. CDR3 loop: CASSQDGAGLGGIFF. The CDR3 DNA reads as TGTGCCAGCAGCCAAGATGGGGCAGGGCTGGGGGGTATCTTCTTT.

In this sample, this clonotype turned up a few times. The rearrangement joins TRBV6-2 or TRBV6-3 to TRBJ2-1; D ambiguous. The CDR3 is made up of 15 amino acids. Germline CDR1 and CDR2: MNHEY and SVGEGT. Trimming removed 5 bases at V and 4 bases at J, with 15 bases between. CDR3 DNA: TGTGCCAGCAGTCCCTCGGGTCAGTCGTACAATGAGCAGTTCTTC. This gives the protein CASSPSGQSYNEQFF.

This clonotype was counted between two and nine times. The CDR3 coding sequence is TGTGCCAGCAGCTTGGGGCCCACGGGAGGGACAGATACGCAGTATTTT. This translates into CASSLGPTGGTDTQYF. The J gene is TRBJ2-3, the V gene TRBV7-2; 8 nucleotides agree with TRBD2. Per germline, CDR1 SGHTA and CDR2 FQGNSA. Trimming took 3 bases from V and 3 from J; bases not matched to a gene: 8. The CDR3 runs 16 residues.

This clonotype was seen a few times. This sequence joins TRBV10-3 and TRBJ2-3; 7 bases map to TRBD2. J lost 5 bases, V lost 8 bases, and 7 bases had no gene match. Germline assignment: CDR1 ENHRY and CDR2 SYGVKD. The CDR3 is 13 amino acids. For the CDR3, the DNA is TGTGCCATCTCCAGGGCGGGGGAAGATACGCAGTATTTT. As protein: CAISRAGEDTQYF.

The chain couples TRBV6-1 to TRBJ2-3, with D maybe TRBD1 (5 bases). The V end was cut by 6 bases, the J end by 5 bases, with 18 bases between. The CDR3 is 15 amino acids. Per germline, CDR1 MNHNS and CDR2 SASEGT. In DNA form, the CDR3 reads TGTGCCAGCAGCGCGCTAGGGGCCGGACAAGATACGCAGTATTTT. It encodes CASSALGAGQDTQYF.

This clonotype was seen more than once but under ten times. The chain links TRBV20-1 to TRBJ1-5; tentative D call: TRBD1 (5 bases). Looked up from germline, CDR1 is DFQATT and CDR2 is SNEGSKA (reference sequence). The CDR3 contains 15 residues. V lost 2 bases and J lost 6, with 17 bases in between. CDR3 nucleotides: TGCAGTGCTAGAAATTTAGGGACCCGAGGTCAGCCCCAGCATTTT. It codes for CSARNLGTRGQPQHF.

This clonotype turned up a few times. This chain joins TRBV7-2 and TRBJ2-3; no clear D gene. The CDR3 consists of 11 residues. Germline assignment: CDR1 SGHTA and CDR2 FQGNSA. Between the trimmed V and J ends, which lost 3 bases and 7 bases, there was a span of 5 bases. The CDR3 region is CASSFYNTQYF. CDR3 in DNA: TGTGCCAGCAGCTTTTATAATACGCAGTATTTT.

This clonotype was seen ten or more times. The rearrangement uses TRBV20-1 and TRBJ2-3; 10 positions agree with TRBD2. The junction had 5 bases not matched to a gene; V was cut back by 3 bases and J by 2 bases. Germline CDR1 reads DFQATT; CDR2 reads SNEGSKA (reference sequence). The CDR3 contains 15 residues. CDR3 DNA sequence: TGCAGTGCTAGGGCTAGCGGGGGAAACACAGATACGCAGTATTTT. Translation gives CSARASGGNTDTQYF.

This clonotype was counted only a few times. The V call is TRBV4-1, the J call TRBJ2-7; D possibly matches TRBD1 or TRBD2 (5 bases each). Trimming left V 3 bases short and J 0 bases short, with 12 bases between. This CDR3 has 15 amino acids. From germline, CDR1 is MGHRA and CDR2 YSYEKL. The CDR3 region has the DNA TGCGCCAGCAGCCATCAAGGGGAGCGCTCCTACGAGCAGTACTTC. Translating gives CASSHQGERSYEQYF.

This clonotype was seen more than once but under ten times. This chain uses TRBV27 with TRBJ2-7, with D tentatively TRBD1 (6 bases). Germline lookup yields CDR1 MNHEY and CDR2 SMNVEV (reference sequence). V was cut by 5 bases and J by 2 bases, with 13 bases left in between. This CDR3 comprises 14 residues. CDR3 region: CASSPRQEPYEQYF. The CDR3 DNA is TGTGCCAGCAGTCCCCGACAGGAGCCCTACGAGCAGTACTTC.

The sample holds a few counts of this clonotype. The chain combines TRBV4-2 with TRBJ2-1, with D possibly TRBD2 on 5 matching bases. The CDR3 covers 15 residues. Germline V gene sequence: CDR1 LGHNA, CDR2 YNFKEQ. Trimming left V 1 base short and J 6 bases short, with 13 bases between. The CDR3 nucleotides read TGTGCCAGCAGCCAAGTGGAGGTTATGGGCAATGAGCAGTTCTTC. Its protein product is CASSQVEVMGNEQFF.

The CDR3 DNA sequence: TGTGCCAGCAGCTTAGAGCAGCACTATGGCTACACCTTC. This sequence encodes CASSLEQHYGYTF. V gene TRBV7-2 combines with J gene TRBJ1-2; no reliable D call. Between the trimmed V and J ends, which lost 1 base and 3 bases, there was a span of 6 bases. CDR3 length: 13 residues. Looked up from germline, CDR1 is SGHTA and CDR2 is FQGNSA.

This clonotype came up a few times. CDR3 sequence (DNA): TGTGCCAGCAGTTTTTGGGACAGGTTATCACCCCTCCACTTT. This encodes CASSFWDRLSPLHF. The J gene is TRBJ1-6, the V gene TRBV12-3 or TRBV12-4; 8 bases match TRBD1. V gave up 3 bases and J gave up 10 bases; unmatched junction bases: 5. The CDR3 consists of 14 residues.

The chain combines TRBV7-2 with TRBJ1-1; 7 bases agree with TRBD1. CDR3 length: 18 amino acids. V shed 2 bases, J shed 0 bases, and the junction held 12 bases outside the gene matches. Germline V gene data show CDR1 as SGHTA and CDR2 as FQGNSA. The CDR3 region is CASSLIGLWGQMNTEAFF. The CDR3 DNA sequence: TGTGCCAGCAGCTTAATAGGTCTGTGGGGACAGATGAACACTGAAGCTTTCTTT.

The V gene is TRBV11-3, the J gene TRBJ1-1; D is perhaps TRBD1 (6 bases). From germline, CDR1 is SGHNT and CDR2 YENEEA. The CDR3 sequence is 15 residues long. V was trimmed by 5 bases and J by 0 bases, leaving 13 bases between them. CDR3: CASSVSGGMNTEAFF. In DNA form, the CDR3 reads TGTGCCAGCAGCGTATCGGGGGGCATGAACACTGAAGCTTTCTTT. The full variable domain, completed using reference TRBV11-3 and TRBJ1-1, is EAGVVQSPRYKIIEKKQPVAFWCNPISGHNTLYWYLQNLGQGPELLIRYENEEAVDDSQLPKDRFSAERLKGVDSTLKIQPAELGDSAVYLCASSVSGGMNTEAFFGQGTRLTVV.

This clonotype was found a few times. The chain links TRBV12-3 or TRBV12-4 to TRBJ1-5; no reliable D call. Trimming removed 7 bases at V and 5 bases at J, with 18 bases between. This CDR3 contains 15 residues. The CDR3 DNA reads TGTGCCAGCACCTCTAGTCGGGTCCAATATCAGCCCCAGCATTTT. It codes for CASTSSRVQYQPQHF.

V gene TRBV20-1 combines with J gene TRBJ1-2; TRBD1 matches 7 bases. V lost 4 bases and J lost 4; bases outside the gene matches: 9. This CDR3 has 14 amino acids. Germline-derived CDR1 and CDR2 are DFQATT and SNEGSKA (reference sequence). The CDR3 DNA is TGCAGTGCTATATTTGACAGGGCAGGCTATGGCTACACCTTC. Encoded protein: CSAIFDRAGYGYTF.

The rearrangement uses TRBV5-1 and TRBJ2-1; 10 bases are a match to TRBD2. Germline lookup yields CDR1 SGHRS and CDR2 YFSETQ. This CDR3 spans 18 amino acids. V trimming: 4 bases; J trimming: 9 bases; junction bases outside the gene matches: 19. CDR3 coding DNA: TGCGCCAGCAGCCTAAGGTTATCAGTAGCGGGGGGAGTGAGTGAGCAGTTCTTC. It is translated as CASSLRLSVAGGVSEQFF.

This clonotype was seen only a few times. This rearrangement joins TRBV20-1 to TRBJ1-5; the match to TRBD1 covers 7 bases. Germline trimming cut 6 bases from V and 3 bases from J; bases unmatched to any gene: 11. The germline CDR1 and CDR2 sequences are DFQATT and SNEGSKA (reference sequence). The CDR3 has 15 residues. The CDR3 protein is CSAGGGGAPNQPQHF. CDR3 in DNA: TGCAGTGCCGGGGGAGGGGGCGCCCCCAATCAGCCCCAGCATTTT.